The clone carrying this T cell receptor beta chain was detected only a few times. The antigen remains undetermined. Investigators amplified TCR beta CDR3 regions from RNA transcripts. First-round RT-PCR relied on HTBI primers, and a second-round multiplex PCR came next. Each CDR3 protein gets one entry after TCRdb re-called the multiplex PCR reads with MiXCR. The table records around 660,000 distinct CDR3 sequences, about two fifths of them present only once. From germline, CDR1 is MNHNS and CDR2 SASEGT. The CDR3 loop spans 15 amino acids. V lost 6 bases to trimming and J lost 6 bases; unmatched junction nucleotides: 11. The data originate from a study of Graves' ophthalmopathy and Graves' hyperthyroidism. Study context: Untreated patients at initial diagnosis provided peripheral blood.

Study-level results: A 13-signature model separated ophthalmopathy from stable hyperthyroidism, reaching about 90% sensitivity and less than 82% specificity cross-validated. Clonotypes were expanded in thyroid at above 0.001 frequency, and most also appeared in blood.

This TCR came from an adult man with Graves' ophthalmopathy. The J gene is TRBJ2-7, the V gene TRBV6-1, with 10 nucleotides matching TRBD2. Sequenced sample: peripheral blood. As DNA, the CDR3 is TGTGCCAGCAGATATCAACTAGCGGGGCCATCCGAGCAGTACTTC. It is translated as CASRYQLAGPSEQYF.